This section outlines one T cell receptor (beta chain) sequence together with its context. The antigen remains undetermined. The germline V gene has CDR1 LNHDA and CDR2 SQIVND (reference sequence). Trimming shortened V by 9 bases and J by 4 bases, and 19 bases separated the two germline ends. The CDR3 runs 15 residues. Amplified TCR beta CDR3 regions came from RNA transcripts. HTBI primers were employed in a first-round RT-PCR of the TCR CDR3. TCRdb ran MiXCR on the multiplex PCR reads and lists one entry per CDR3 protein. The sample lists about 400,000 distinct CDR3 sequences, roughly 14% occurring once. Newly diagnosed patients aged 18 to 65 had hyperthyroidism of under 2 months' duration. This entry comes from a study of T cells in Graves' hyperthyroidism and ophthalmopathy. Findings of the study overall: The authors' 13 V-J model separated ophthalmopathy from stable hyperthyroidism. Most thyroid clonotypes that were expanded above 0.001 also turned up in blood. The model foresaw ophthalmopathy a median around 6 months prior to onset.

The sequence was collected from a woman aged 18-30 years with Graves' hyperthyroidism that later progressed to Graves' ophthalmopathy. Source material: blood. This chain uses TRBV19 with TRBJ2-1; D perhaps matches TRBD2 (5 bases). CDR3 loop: CASRLPSSIYNEQFF. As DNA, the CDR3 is TGTGCCAGCCGCCTGCCTAGCTCTATTTACAATGAGCAGTTCTTC.